A selection of T cell receptor beta chains follows, all from one sample in a study of response to subunit inactivated influenza vaccine. TCRdb ran MiXCR on the RT-PCR reads and lists one entry per CDR3 protein. The data hold around 650,000 distinct CDR3 sequences, with around 16% observed a single time. Sequencing was performed on PBMCs from blood, taken 12 days after vaccination. These receptors came from a man aged 50 or older who received an inactivated influenza vaccine. Both conserved end residues are part of each CDR3. D genes are given only for firm matches. Clone size is not always given. Where it is, it says once, few, many or a class for expanded clones.

TRBV4-2	TRBJ1-2	-	TRBD1	CASSPSTGSGFNYGYTF	TGTGCCAGCAGCCCGTCGACAGGGAGCGGCTTTAACTATGGCTACACCTTC
TRBV5-1	TRBJ2-1	-	TRBD1	CASSYPETGSPRSYNEQFF	TGCGCCAGCAGCTATCCGGAGACAGGGTCTCCCCGCTCCTACAATGAGCAGTTCTTC
TRBV6-2/TRBV6-3	TRBJ1-5	few	TRBD1	CASSYGTGLGPQHF	TGTGCCAGCAGTTACGGGACAGGGTTAGGACCCCAGCATTTT
TRBV5-1	TRBJ2-7	few	-	CASSFGQPYEQYF	TGCGCCAGCAGCTTCGGACAGCCCTACGAGCAGTACTTC
TRBV28	TRBJ2-6	few	-	CASSSVTSAGANVLTF	TGTGCCAGCAGTTCAGTGACTTCCGCTGGGGCCAACGTCCTGACTTTC
TRBV2	TRBJ2-7	few	-	CASNIDYEQYF	TGTGCCAGCAATATCGACTACGAGCAGTACTTC
TRBV9	TRBJ2-1	-	-	CASSVGYNNEQFF	TGTGCCAGCAGCGTAGGCTACAACAATGAGCAGTTCTTC
TRBV4-2	TRBJ2-7	-	TRBD2	CASSQGGTSGSNEQYF	TGTGCCAGCAGCCAAGGCGGGACTAGCGGGAGTAACGAGCAGTACTTC
TRBV10-3	TRBJ2-2	few	TRBD1	CAIGDRANTGELFF	TGTGCCATCGGGGACAGGGCGAACACCGGGGAGCTGTTTTTT
TRBV5-1	TRBJ2-7	many	TRBD1	CASSLGQESYEQYF	TGCGCCAGCAGCCTCGGACAGGAGAGCTACGAGCAGTACTTC
TRBV4-3	TRBJ2-1	few	-	CASSQDNTGYEQFF	TGCGCCAGCAGCCAAGATAATACCGGGTATGAGCAGTTCTTC
TRBV7-8	TRBJ1-5	few	-	CASSIVANQPQHF	TGTGCCAGCAGCATAGTGGCTAATCAGCCCCAGCATTTT
TRBV4-2	TRBJ2-7	-	-	CASSQERRQGMGEQYF	TGTGCCAGCAGCCAAGAAAGGCGGCAGGGGATGGGGGAGCAGTACTTC
TRBV29-1	TRBJ1-5	few	-	CSVQQGLDQPQHF	TGCAGCGTCCAACAGGGCCTCGATCAGCCCCAGCATTTT
TRBV2	TRBJ1-6	many	-	CASCRWSYNSPLHF	TGTGCCAGCTGTCGCTGGTCCTATAATTCACCCCTCCACTTT
TRBV12-3/TRBV12-4	TRBJ1-3	few	TRBD1	CASSPKWPDGEEGASNTIYF	TGTGCCAGCAGCCCCAAGTGGCCGGACGGAGAGGAGGGGGCGTCAAACACCATATATTTT
TRBV20-1	TRBJ1-2	few	-	CSARVFGYTNYGYTF	TGCAGTGCTAGAGTTTTCGGGTACACAAACTATGGCTACACCTTC
TRBV18	TRBJ1-2	-	TRBD1	CASSRVGQGIPYGYTF	TGTGCCAGCTCCCGCGTGGGACAGGGGATACCCTATGGCTACACCTTC
TRBV7-2	TRBJ1-2	few	-	CASSSQRGVNYGYTF	TGTGCCAGCAGCTCCCAAAGGGGGGTGAACTATGGCTACACCTTC
TRBV7-9	TRBJ2-3	few	-	CASSPGDTDTQYF	TGTGCCAGCAGTCCTGGGGACACAGATACGCAGTATTTT
TRBV29-1	TRBJ1-1	many	TRBD1	CSVELGGTRAFF	TGCAGCGTTGAATTAGGGGGCACTAGAGCTTTCTTT
TRBV11-2	TRBJ2-3	-	TRBD2	CASSLWTSRGGTDTQYF	TGTGCCAGCAGCTTATGGACTAGCCGGGGCGGCACAGATACGCAGTATTTT
TRBV5-1	TRBJ2-7	few	-	CASSLGPTATYEQYF	TGCGCCAGCAGCTTAGGGCCGACAGCGACCTACGAGCAGTACTTC
TRBV29-1	TRBJ2-2	many	TRBD1	CSVGQGLDTGELFF	TGCAGCGTTGGACAGGGGTTGGACACCGGGGAGCTGTTTTTT
TRBV20-1	TRBJ2-7	few	TRBD2	CSAQRASGSYEQYF	TGCAGTGCCCAAAGGGCTAGCGGGAGTTACGAGCAGTACTTC
TRBV5-1	TRBJ1-4	-	TRBD1	CASSRQGQNEEKLFF	TGCGCCAGCAGCCGACAGGGACAGAATGAGGAAAAACTGTTTTTT
TRBV20-1	TRBJ2-7	many	TRBD1	CSVTGTGGYEQYF	TGCAGTGTTACCGGGACAGGGGGGTACGAGCAGTACTTC
TRBV10-3	TRBJ2-5	-	TRBD1	CASGQGVAETQYF	TGTGCCTCGGGACAGGGTGTGGCAGAGACCCAGTACTTC
TRBV7-2	TRBJ2-1	few	TRBD2	CASSLAQTSGYEQFF	TGTGCCAGCAGCTTAGCACAGACTAGCGGGTATGAGCAGTTCTTC
TRBV6-1	TRBJ1-5	few	TRBD1	CASSETGGNHQPQHF	TGTGCCAGCAGTGAGACAGGGGGCAATCATCAGCCCCAGCATTTT
TRBV9	TRBJ2-5	few	TRBD1	CASSVSTGGLKETQYF	TGTGCCAGCAGCGTATCGACAGGGGGCCTAAAAGAGACCCAGTACTTC
TRBV3-1	TRBJ2-7	-	TRBD2	CASSRTSGAFSYEQYF	TGTGCCAGCAGCCGTACTAGCGGGGCCTTCTCCTACGAGCAGTACTTC
TRBV12-3/TRBV12-4	TRBJ2-5	-	TRBD2	CASIEGTSGGFQETQYF	TGTGCCAGCATCGAAGGGACTAGCGGGGGGTTCCAAGAGACCCAGTACTTC
TRBV6-2/TRBV6-3	TRBJ1-5	few	-	CASSYQRNQPQHF	TGTGCCAGCAGTTATCAGAGAAATCAGCCCCAGCATTTT